Presented here are 16 T cell receptor beta chains from one specimen sequenced in a study of cytomegalovirus exposure and HLA in healthy donors. PCR employed 60 Vbeta and 13 Jbeta primers. Measured with immunoSEQ multiplex PCR; TCRdb has only the in-frame clones, and not every one. The sample lists about 35,000 clones, approximately 91% occurring once. Material: PBMCs. These TCRs come from a young woman in good health and CMV-seronegative.

The rearrangement links TRBV28 to TRBJ1-2, with TRBD1 matching 8 bases. Germline CDR1 reads MDHEN; CDR2 reads SYDVKM. The CDR3 has 13 amino acids. With 6 bases clipped from V and 4 bases from J, the junction kept 4 bases outside the gene matches. The CDR3 sequence is CASSWGQVYGYTF. For the CDR3, the DNA is TGTGCCAGCAGCTGGGGACAGGTCTATGGCTACACCTTC.

The CDR3 region is CASSLEGGGNQPQHF. The CDR3 nucleotides read TGCGCCAGCAGCTTGGAAGGGGGAGGCAATCAGCCCCAGCATTTT. This chain links TRBV5-1 with TRBJ1-5, with D maybe TRBD1 (6 bases). CDR1 is SGHRS, CDR2 YFSETQ, per germline. The CDR3 has 15 amino acids. Trimming took 0 bases from V and 2 from J, leaving 9 bases between them.

V and J are TRBV28 and TRBJ2-7; TRBD1 aligns across 8 bases. The CDR3 has 14 residues. Germline CDR1 reads MDHEN; CDR2 reads SYDVKM. J gave up 2 bases and V 5 bases, and 5 bases lay outside the gene matches. CDR3 in amino acids: CASSVQGGAYEQYF. CDR3 in DNA: TGTGCCAGCAGTGTACAGGGGGGTGCCTACGAGCAGTACTTC.

The chain carries TRBV7-2 and TRBJ2-3, with 10 positions matching TRBD2. CDR3 size: 18 residues. In germline, CDR1 is SGHTA, CDR2 FQGNSA. V shed 4 bases and J 2 bases; nucleotides not matched to a gene: 12. The CDR3 here is CASSSVPSGRGHTDTQYF. The CDR3 bases are TGTGCCAGCAGCTCGGTACCTAGCGGGAGAGGGCACACAGATACGCAGTATTTT. Looking up the rest from reference TRBV7-2 and TRBJ2-3 gives the full variable domain: GAGVSQSPSNKVTEKGKDVELRCDPISGHTALYWYRQSLGQGLEFLIYFQGNSAPDKSGLPSDRFSAERTGGSVSTLTIQRTQQEDSAVYLCASSSVPSGRGHTDTQYFGPGTRLTVL.

The V and J genes are TRBV29-1 and TRBJ1-1; a weak D match, TRBD1 (5 bases). Per the germline V gene, CDR1 is SQVTM and CDR2 is ANQGSEA. Deletions cut 5 bases from V and 3 bases from J, with 10 bases between. The CDR3 runs to 12 residues. CDR3 amino acids: CSVPRGDTEAFF. Written as DNA, the CDR3 is TGCAGCGTTCCACGGGGGGACACTGAAGCTTTCTTT.

This chain uses TRBV18 with TRBJ2-7; D perhaps matches TRBD2 (6 bases). CDR1 KGHSH and CDR2 LQKENI come from the germline V gene. V gave up 3 bases and J gave up 6 bases, with 18 bases separating them. The CDR3 sequence is 15 residues long. CDR3 amino acids: CASSPLAALWTEQYF. CDR3 sequence (DNA): TGTGCCAGCTCACCGTTAGCGGCCCTTTGGACCGAGCAGTACTTC.

The J gene is TRBJ2-1, the V gene TRBV7-2; D remains unclear. The ends were cut back, 2 bases at V and 6 bases at J, with 11 bases in the middle. The germline CDR1 and CDR2 sequences are SGHTA and FQGNSA. This CDR3 region has 14 residues. The CDR3 DNA follows: TGTGCCAGCAGCTTACACGGCGAGGTCAATGAGCAGTTCTTC. Protein product: CASSLHGEVNEQFF.

The chain combines TRBV5-6 with TRBJ1-2; D gene unclear. The CDR3 covers 12 residues. The germline CDR1 and CDR2 sequences are SGHDT and YYEEEE. V shed 1 base and J shed 8 bases, with 9 bases lying between them. CDR3: CASSLSRVGYTF. The DNA of the CDR3 is TGTGCCAGCAGCTTGTCGAGGGTCGGCTACACCTTC.

The chain recombines TRBV28 with TRBJ2-7, with TRBD1 as a possible D gene (6 bases). Germline assignment: CDR1 MDHEN and CDR2 SYDVKM. The CDR3 runs to 13 residues. V was trimmed by 3 bases and J by 7 bases, leaving 13 bases between them. CDR3 sequence reads: CASSFVRGGEQYF. The CDR3 DNA sequence: TGTGCCAGCAGTTTCGTCAGGGGTGGAGAGCAGTACTTC.

The J gene is TRBJ2-7, the V gene TRBV2; tentatively, D is TRBD1 (6 bases). V was pared by 4 bases and J by 0 bases, with 16 bases between. The germline V gene encodes CDR1 SNHLY and CDR2 FYNNEI. The CDR3 sequence is 16 residues long. The CDR3 DNA sequence: TGTGCCAGCAGTGGACGAACAGGGTTGCTCTCCTACGAGCAGTACTTC. Translated, it gives CASSGRTGLLSYEQYF.

This clone has a single count. Here the CDR3 reads CASSFRRASTAGELFF. The CDR3 DNA follows: TGTGCCAGCAGCTTTCGGAGGGCCAGTACCGCCGGGGAGCTGTTTTTT. V is TRBV7-9 and J is TRBJ2-2; TRBD2 might be the D (6 bases). Trimming cost V 3 bases and J 6 bases, with 17 bases left between them. The germline V gene encodes CDR1 SEHNR and CDR2 FQNEAQ (reference sequence). The CDR3 is 16 amino acids.

This chain uses TRBV11-3 with TRBJ2-7; D is uncertain. V shed 0 bases and J shed 2 bases, with 2 bases lying between them. CDR1 and CDR2 (germline): SGHNT, YENEEA. This CDR3 has 12 residues. The CDR3 DNA reads TGTGCCAGCAGCTTAGATACCTACGAGCAGTACTTC. Its protein product is CASSLDTYEQYF.

This clone has just a few counts. The V call is TRBV7-8, the J call TRBJ2-7; 9 bases map to TRBD1. The germline CDR1 and CDR2 sequences are SGHVS and FQNEAQ. The CDR3 length is 14 residues. J was trimmed by 2 bases and V by 5 bases; bases with no gene match: 4. The CDR3 nucleotides are TGTGCCAGCAGCCCCCGGGACAGGGCCTACGAGCAGTACTTC. Amino acid sequence: CASSPRDRAYEQYF.

The rearrangement joins TRBV28 to TRBJ1-1; TRBD1 matches 12 bases. The CDR3 totals 15 residues. V gave up 2 bases and J gave up 8 bases; unmatched junction bases: 6. Per germline, CDR1 MDHEN and CDR2 SYDVKM. DNA of the CDR3: TGTGCCAGCAGTTTAATGGGACAGGGGGCTTCGGAAGCTTTCTTT. The encoded protein is CASSLMGQGASEAFF.

The chain uses TRBV7-3 and TRBJ2-1, with 9 nucleotides matching TRBD1. The CDR3 consists of 15 residues. The trim removed 5 bases at V and 8 bases at J, leaving 10 bases unmatched. Germline lookup yields CDR1 SGHTA and CDR2 FQGTGA. The CDR3 here is CASSIKGQGMDEQFF. As DNA, the CDR3 is TGTGCCAGCAGCATCAAGGGACAGGGTATGGATGAGCAGTTCTTC.

This rearrangement joins TRBV30 to TRBJ1-3, with D unclear. This CDR3 contains 15 residues. The V end was cut by 4 bases, the J end by 0 bases, with 13 bases between. Germline loops: CDR1 GTSNPN, CDR2 SVGIG (reference sequence). The CDR3 loop reads CAWKVAGFSGNTIYF. The CDR3 DNA sequence: TGTGCCTGGAAAGTAGCGGGCTTCTCTGGAAACACCATATATTTT. Based on the CDR3 plus reference TRBV30 and TRBJ1-3, the full variable domain is SQTIHQWPATLVQPVGSPLSLECTVEGTSNPNLYWYRQAAGRGLQLLFYSVGIGQISSEVPQNLSASRPQDRQFILSSKKLLLSDSGFYLCAWKVAGFSGNTIYFGEGSWLTVV.